One T cell receptor (beta chain) is described in this entry. V shed 6 bases and J shed 1 base, with 7 bases lying between them. CDR3 length: 12 amino acids. CDR1 is LGHNA and CDR2 is YNFKEQ in the germline V gene. Per the original methods: Quantification of nucleated cells was approximated via reference gene primer amplification. Sequencing was performed with immunoSEQ multiplex PCR; in TCRdb, only in-frame clones are kept and a portion is missing. From that table come the V and J calls and clone size; the DNA was used to work out D and trimming. In the table there are fewer than 300,000 clones, around 82% of which are singletons. This sample was included in a study of blood T cell repertoires in COVID-19. Study-wide background: The analysed material was cDNA or gDNA that came from T cells, B-cell-depleted T cells, or PBMCs.

The source is a woman aged 18-29 years with acute or convalescent COVID-19. Sequenced: peripheral blood. V usage is TRBV4-2 and J usage is TRBJ2-7; no firm D call. The CDR3 here is CASSEQSYEQYF. CDR3 sequence (DNA): TGTGCCAGCAGTGAACAGTCCTACGAGCAGTACTTC.